The next 9 T cell receptor beta chains were all read from a single sample in a study of T cells after yellow fever vaccination. TCRdb processed the 5' RACE reads anew with MiXCR; each CDR3 protein has one entry. The sample holds 95,000 to 150,000 distinct CDR3 sequences, around 7.7% seen once. Sample: CD4+ T cells sorted from PBMCs, taken about 10 days after the first yellow fever vaccination. Receptors originate from a man between 18 and 35 years old who received the YFV17D yellow fever vaccine.

This clonotype showed up many times. The chain is built from TRBV20-1 and TRBJ1-1; D possibly corresponds to TRBD1 (6 bases). The germline gives CDR1 DFQATT, CDR2 SNEGSKA (reference sequence). The CDR3 has 16 amino acids. The V gene lost 0 bases and the J gene lost 2 bases, with 16 bases spanning the gap. This chain's CDR3 is CSARDLVQGINTEAFF. CDR3 DNA: TGCAGTGCTAGAGATCTCGTGCAGGGGATTAACACTGAAGCTTTCTTT.

This clonotype was found once. A read error may be the cause here, since a much bigger clone is one base away. V and J are TRBV20-1 and TRBJ2-3; 12 bases map to TRBD2. The CDR3 has 16 amino acids. Germline lookup yields CDR1 DFQATT and CDR2 SNEGSKA (reference sequence). V shed 5 bases, J shed 4 bases, and the junction held 10 bases outside the gene matches. For the CDR3, the DNA is TGCAGTGCTCCCCGGAGACTAGCGGGGGTCGCAGATACGCAGTATTTT. This sequence encodes CSAPRRLAGVADTQYF.

This clonotype was found many times. The rearrangement joins TRBV5-4 to TRBJ1-2, with TRBD1 as a possible D gene (5 bases). V shed 5 bases and J shed 5 bases, with 16 bases lying between them. Germline V gives CDR1 SGHNT, CDR2 YYREEE (reference sequence). This CDR3 spans 14 amino acids. The CDR3 region has the DNA TGTGCCAGCAGGATAGCGGGGGTGGATTATGGCTACACCTTC. Translating gives CASRIAGVDYGYTF.

As regards this clonotype: Since a much larger clone is just one base distant, this may be a read error. The chain recombines TRBV5-6 with TRBJ2-5, with D tentatively TRBD2 (6 bases). Trimming removed 1 base at V and 10 bases at J, with 11 bases between. CDR3 size: 12 residues. The germline V gene has CDR1 SGHDT and CDR2 YYEEEE. CDR3 nucleotide sequence: TGTGCCAGCAGCTTGTGTGTGGGAGGCCAGTACTTC. It translates to CASSLCVGGQYF. Full variable domain (missing parts from reference TRBV5-6 and TRBJ2-5): DAGVTQSPTHLIKTRGQQVTLRCSPKSGHDTVSWYQQALGQGPQFIFQYYEEEERQRGNFPDRFSGHQFPNYSSELNVNALLLGDSALYLCASSLCVGGQYFGPGTRLLVL.

This clonotype has ten or more counts. The chain carries TRBV4-1 and TRBJ1-5, with TRBD1 matching 7 bases. The V gene end was trimmed by 1 base and the J gene end by 5 bases; junction bases not matched to a gene: 11. The length of the CDR3 is 17 residues. Germline V gene sequence: CDR1 MGHRA, CDR2 YSYEKL. The CDR3 protein is CASSQGEQGRIDQPQHF. Here the CDR3 DNA reads TGCGCCAGCAGCCAAGGGGAACAGGGGAGGATAGATCAGCCCCAGCATTTT.

The table lists this clonotype with many counts. The V and J genes are TRBV6-1 and TRBJ1-6; the D gene is possibly TRBD1 (5 bases). Germline V gene data show CDR1 as MNHNS and CDR2 as SASEGT. This CDR3 is built from 14 residues. V dropped 9 bases and J dropped 6 bases, with 15 bases sitting between them. The CDR3 DNA reads TGTGCCAGTCAACCCCGTGGGGCTAATTCACCCCTCCACTTT. Translating it yields CASQPRGANSPLHF.

This clonotype showed up many times. The limits of the CDR3 on the DNA are not certain, so only TCRdb's listed CDR3 is given. J is TRBJ1-4 and V is TRBV9. Germline assignment: CDR1 SGDLS and CDR2 YYNGEE. The CDR3 region is 12 residues in length, termini included. CDR3 sequence reads: CASSVRQKNCFF.

This clonotype has at least ten counts. The rearrangement links TRBV24-1 to TRBJ2-2, with D tentatively TRBD1 or TRBD2 (5 bases each). V lost 7 bases and J lost 4, with 9 bases in between. Germline CDR1 KGHDR, CDR2 SFDVKD. CDR3 length: 13 amino acids. CDR3 DNA sequence: TGTGCCACCAGGGGACCTGTCACCGGGGAGCTGTTTTTT. It is translated as CATRGPVTGELFF.

This clonotype was seen a few times. V and J are TRBV15 and TRBJ2-2; TRBD2 is a possible D gene (5 bases). CDR1 is LNHNV and CDR2 is YYDKDF in the germline V gene (reference sequence). The CDR3 runs to 17 residues. Trimming left V 1 base short and J 4 bases short, with 16 bases between. The chain's CDR3 is CATSRGPAGRGTGELFF. CDR3 nucleotide sequence: TGTGCCACCAGCAGAGGCCCTGCAGGCCGGGGCACCGGGGAGCTGTTTTTT.